This entry lists 17 T cell receptor beta chains sequenced from one sample in a study of T cells after somatic rescue of genetic block. Sequencing was performed with immunoSEQ multiplex PCR; in TCRdb, only in-frame clones are kept and a portion is missing. The sample lists roughly 58,000 clones; about 96% were seen once. What was sequenced was peripheral blood mononuclear cells (PBMCs). The receptors shown here come from a child younger than two.

This clone was seen once. This chain uses TRBV29-1 with TRBJ2-7; 16 bases agree with TRBD2. The germline V gene has CDR1 SQVTM and CDR2 ANQGSEA. Trimming cost V 1 base and J 4 bases; bases outside gene matches: 10. The CDR3 sequence is 18 residues long. CDR3 loop: CSVEAGTSGRAGIYEQYF. The CDR3 DNA is TGCAGCGTTGAAGCTGGGACTAGCGGGAGGGCCGGAATTTACGAGCAGTACTTC.

The CDR3 is CASRGVRGTDTQYF. CDR3 coding DNA: TGTGCCAGCAGAGGGGTCCGGGGCACAGATACGCAGTATTTT. The rearrangement joins TRBV9 to TRBJ2-3; D is possibly TRBD1 (5 bases). Germline V CDR1 and CDR2: SGDLS, YYNGEE. The CDR3 spans 14 residues. V dropped 5 bases and J dropped 1 base, with 11 bases sitting between them.

V is TRBV15 and J is TRBJ1-3; D may be TRBD1 (6 bases). CDR1 is LNHNV, CDR2 YYDKDF, per germline (reference sequence). V was shortened by 0 bases and J by 0 bases, with 15 bases between the two germline ends. The CDR3 has 18 residues. The CDR3 spells CATSRELLGGRSGNTIYF. Written as DNA, the CDR3 is TGTGCCACCAGCAGAGAACTCCTCGGGGGCCGCTCTGGAAACACCATATATTTT.

The CDR3 here is CASSLPLAFTNEQFF. The CDR3, as DNA: TGTGCCAGCAGCTTACCGCTAGCGTTTACCAATGAGCAGTTCTTC. The rearrangement links TRBV7-2 to TRBJ2-1; possible D gene TRBD2, 6 bases. CDR3 length: 15 residues. Germline CDR1 SGHTA, CDR2 FQGNSA. Trimming removed 2 bases at V and 6 bases at J, with 14 bases between.

About this clone: Different DNA sequences within this sample yield the same CDR3. The CDR3: CASSLQGEAGNTIYF. The CDR3 nucleotides read TGCGCCAGCAGCTTACAGGGGGAAGCTGGAAACACCATATATTTT. The chain uses TRBV5-1 and TRBJ1-3; 8 bases line up with TRBD1. Germline CDR1 reads SGHRS; CDR2 reads YFSETQ. With V trimmed by 2 bases and J by 2 bases, 3 bases remained unmatched. The CDR3 runs 15 residues.

J is TRBJ2-4 and V is TRBV28, with no clear D. The ends were cut back, 11 bases at V and 1 base at J, with 21 bases in the middle. CDR1 is MDHEN, CDR2 SYDVKM, per germline. CDR3 length equals 16 residues. The CDR3 spells CAAAPDISGAKNIQYF. In nucleotides, the CDR3 is TGTGCCGCCGCCCCTGACATCTCCGGCGCCAAAAACATTCAGTACTTC.

This clone was observed once. The rearrangement joins TRBV10-3 to TRBJ1-5, with 8 bases matching TRBD1. This CDR3 has 14 residues. CDR1 and CDR2 (germline): ENHRY, SYGVKD. J lost 4 bases, V lost 5 bases, and 4 bases had no gene match. In nucleotides, the CDR3 is TGTGCCATCAGTCTGGACAGGGTTAATCAGCCCCAGCATTTT. It yields the protein CAISLDRVNQPQHF.

The rearrangement links TRBV11-1 to TRBJ2-3; 8 nucleotides agree with TRBD2. This CDR3 contains 18 residues. The germline CDR1 and CDR2 sequences are SGHAT and FQDESV (reference sequence). J gave up 1 base and V 5 bases, and 14 bases lay outside the gene matches. For the CDR3, the DNA is TGTGCCAGCAGCCTCGGGCTAGCGGGCCAAGGGGGCACAGATACGCAGTATTTT. The encoded protein is CASSLGLAGQGGTDTQYF. The full variable domain, in which reference TRBV11-1 and TRBJ2-3 provide the parts outside the CDR3, is EAEVAQSPRYKITEKSQAVAFWCDPISGHATLYWYRQILGQGPELLVQFQDESVVDDSQLPKDRFSAERLKGVDSTLKIQPAELGDSAMYLCASSLGLAGQGGTDTQYFGPGTRLTVL.

The table lists this clone with a few counts. The chain carries TRBV5-1 and TRBJ1-3, with D unclear. Germline-derived CDR1 and CDR2 are SGHRS and YFSETQ. The CDR3 is 14 residues long. Trimming stripped 0 bases from V and 0 bases from J, with 4 bases between. CDR3 region: CASSLDSSGNTIYF. CDR3 sequence (DNA): TGCGCCAGCAGCTTGGACAGCTCTGGAAACACCATATATTTT. The whole variable domain, remainder taken from reference TRBV5-1 and TRBJ1-3, is KAGVTQTPRYLIKTRGQQVTLSCSPISGHRSVSWYQQTPGQGLQFLFEYFSETQRNKGNFPGRFSGRQFSNSRSEMNVSTLELGDSALYLCASSLDSSGNTIYFGEGSWLTVV.

This clone has just one count. The V and J genes are TRBV10-3 and TRBJ1-2; TRBD1 matches at 9 bases. With 4 bases clipped from V and 6 bases from J, the junction kept 0 bases outside the gene matches. Germline V gene lookup returns CDR1 ENHRY and CDR2 SYGVKD. This CDR3 contains 12 residues. The CDR3 region has the DNA TGTGCCATCAGTGGGACAGGGGATGGCTACACCTTC. Translating it yields CAISGTGDGYTF.

V is TRBV4-2 and J is TRBJ2-2; no definite D call. V was trimmed by 4 bases and J by 6 bases, leaving 12 bases between them. CDR1 is LGHNA and CDR2 is YNFKEQ in the germline V gene. The CDR3 extends over 14 amino acids. DNA for the CDR3: TGTGCCAGCAGCCTCGGACCGCCCGCCGGGGAGCTGTTTTTT. Translation gives CASSLGPPAGELFF.

This clone was seen just once. This same CDR3 is encoded by further DNA sequences in the sample. The chain combines TRBV5-1 with TRBJ2-3, with D tentatively TRBD2 (6 bases). Trimming removed 1 base from V and 1 base from J, with 7 bases in between. This CDR3 spans 14 amino acids. Germline V CDR1 and CDR2: SGHRS, YFSETQ. The CDR3 coding sequence is TGCGCCAGCAGCTTGTTAGCGGGCACAGATACGCAGTATTTT. This encodes CASSLLAGTDTQYF.

This chain uses TRBV5-1 with TRBJ1-1; D not resolved. The CDR3 has 12 amino acids. The V end was cut by 0 bases, the J end by 6 bases, with 6 bases between. CDR1 is SGHRS, CDR2 YFSETQ, per germline. CDR3 sequence: CASSLVGPEAFF. In DNA form, the CDR3 reads TGCGCCAGCAGCTTGGTAGGCCCTGAAGCTTTCTTT.

This chain joins TRBV27 and TRBJ2-3; D might be TRBD2 (6 bases). The CDR3 sequence is 13 residues long. Germline V gene lookup returns CDR1 MNHEY and CDR2 SMNVEV (reference sequence). Deletions cut 6 bases from V and 4 bases from J, with 11 bases between. The CDR3: CASRPTGADTQYF. CDR3 coding DNA: TGTGCCAGCAGACCAACGGGGGCAGATACGCAGTATTTT.

On this clone: The same CDR3 also results from other DNA sequences found in this sample. This chain connects TRBV9 to TRBJ2-1; TRBD2 agrees at 8 bases. V shed 2 bases and J 0 bases; nucleotides not matched to a gene: 1. The CDR3 totals 15 residues. The germline V gene has CDR1 SGDLS and CDR2 YYNGEE. The CDR3 coding sequence is TGTGCCAGCAGCGTGAGCGGGAGCTCCTACAATGAGCAGTTCTTC. This gives the protein CASSVSGSSYNEQFF.

The chain combines TRBV19 with TRBJ2-3; D may match TRBD1 or TRBD2 (5 bases each). There are 15 residues in the CDR3. Germline assignment: CDR1 LNHDA and CDR2 SQIVND (reference sequence). V dropped 5 bases and J dropped 2 bases, with 14 bases sitting between them. CDR3 amino acids: CASSPRDRLTDTQYF. CDR3 coding DNA: TGTGCCAGTAGTCCCCGGGACCGACTCACAGATACGCAGTATTTT.

The chain is built from TRBV28 and TRBJ1-5; D not certain. V gave up 6 bases and J gave up 1 base, with 10 bases separating them. This CDR3 is 14 amino acids long. Germline assignment: CDR1 MDHEN and CDR2 SYDVKM. CDR3 nucleotides: TGTGCCAGCAGGTCCTCGGGGAGCAATCAGCCCCAGCATTTT. Encoded protein: CASRSSGSNQPQHF. The full variable domain, in which reference TRBV28 and TRBJ1-5 provide the parts outside the CDR3, is DVKVTQSSRYLVKRTGEKVFLECVQDMDHENMFWYRQDPGLGLRLIYFSYDVKMKEKGDIPEGYSVSREKKERFSLILESASTNQTSMYLCASRSSGSNQPQHFGDGTRLSIL.